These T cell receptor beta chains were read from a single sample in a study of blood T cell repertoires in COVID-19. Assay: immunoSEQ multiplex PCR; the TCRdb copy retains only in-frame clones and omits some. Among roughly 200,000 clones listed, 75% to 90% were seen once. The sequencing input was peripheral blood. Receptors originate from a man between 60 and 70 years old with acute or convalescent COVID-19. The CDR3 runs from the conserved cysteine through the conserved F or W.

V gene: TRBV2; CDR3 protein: CASGQFNEKLFF
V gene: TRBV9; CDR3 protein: CASSPRPSGSTGELFF
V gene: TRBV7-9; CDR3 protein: CASSVRTGGDTGELFF
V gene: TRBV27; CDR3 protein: CASSFRAGGGYTF
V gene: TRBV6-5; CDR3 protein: CASIWREGPYNEQFF
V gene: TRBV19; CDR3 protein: CASSIEGHGYTF
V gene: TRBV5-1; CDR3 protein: CASSLEGPPNTEAFF
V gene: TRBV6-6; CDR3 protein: CACRGTAYEQYF
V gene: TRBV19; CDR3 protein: CATQDRATNTEAFF
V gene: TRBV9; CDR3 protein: CASSVGQGINEKLFF
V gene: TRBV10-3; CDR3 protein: CAISESTGPYNEQFF
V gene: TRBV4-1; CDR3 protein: CASSPGTSGRGGTDTQYF
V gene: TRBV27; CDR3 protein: CASRQQETQYF
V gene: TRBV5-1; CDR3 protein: CASSPRTGGHEQYF
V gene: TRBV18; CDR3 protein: CASSEQGRSYNEQFF
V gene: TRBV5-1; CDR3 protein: CASSLTFRQVMETQYF
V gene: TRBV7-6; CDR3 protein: CASSLGTGEGETQYF